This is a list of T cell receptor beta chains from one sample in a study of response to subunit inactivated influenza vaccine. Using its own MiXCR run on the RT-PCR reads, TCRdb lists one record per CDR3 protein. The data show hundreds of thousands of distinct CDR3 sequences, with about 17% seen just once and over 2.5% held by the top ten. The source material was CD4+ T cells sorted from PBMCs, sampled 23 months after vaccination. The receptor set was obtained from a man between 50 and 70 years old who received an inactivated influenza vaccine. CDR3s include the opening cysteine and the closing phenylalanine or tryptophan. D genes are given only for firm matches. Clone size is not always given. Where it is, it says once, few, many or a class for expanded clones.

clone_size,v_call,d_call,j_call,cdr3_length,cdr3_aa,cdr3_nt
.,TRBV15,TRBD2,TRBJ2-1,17,CATSSPLVAGAGNEQFF,TGTGCCACCAGCAGCCCCCTGGTAGCGGGGGCCGGGAATGAGCAGTTCTTC
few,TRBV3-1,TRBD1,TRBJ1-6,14,CASSEGQGSSPLHF,TGTGCCAGCAGCGAGGGACAGGGAAGTTCACCCCTCCACTTT
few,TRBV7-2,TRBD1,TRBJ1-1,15,CASSSQTGTTTEAFF,TGTGCCAGCAGCTCCCAGACAGGGACGACTACTGAAGCTTTCTTT
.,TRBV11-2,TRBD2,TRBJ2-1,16,CASSLIAAGGPHEQFF,TGTGCCAGCAGCTTAATTGCTGCGGGAGGGCCCCATGAGCAGTTCTTC
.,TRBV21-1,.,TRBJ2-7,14,CASSNGPDGYEQYF,TGTGCCAGCAGCAATGGGCCGGATGGCTACGAGCAGTACTTC
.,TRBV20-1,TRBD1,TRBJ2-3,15,CSARGTGVLTDTQYF,TGCAGTGCTCGGGGAACAGGGGTTCTCACAGATACGCAGTATTTT
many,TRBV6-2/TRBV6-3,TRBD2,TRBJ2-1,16,CASSPVAGGRYNEQFF,TGTGCCAGCAGTCCCGTAGCGGGAGGCAGGTACAATGAGCAGTTCTTC
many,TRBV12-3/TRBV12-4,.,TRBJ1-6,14,CASRGDIRYSPLHF,TGTGCCAGCAGGGGGGACATTCGATATTCACCCCTCCACTTT
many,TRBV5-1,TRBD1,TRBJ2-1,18,CASSLIGLGTGAYNEQFF,TGCGCCAGCAGCTTGATTGGTCTCGGGACAGGGGCGTACAATGAGCAGTTCTTC
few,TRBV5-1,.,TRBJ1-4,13,CASSGNINEKLFF,TGCGCCAGCAGCGGGAACATCAATGAAAAACTGTTTTTT
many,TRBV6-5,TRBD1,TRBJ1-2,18,CASSYSTPLGQGNYGYTF,TGTGCCAGCAGTTACTCGACCCCGTTGGGACAGGGGAACTATGGCTACACCTTC
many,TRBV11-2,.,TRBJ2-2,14,CASSLVLRALELFF,TGTGCCAGCAGCTTAGTCCTCAGGGCCTTGGAGCTGTTTTTT
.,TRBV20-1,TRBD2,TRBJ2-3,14,CSGSGGGRADTQYF,TGCAGTGGCAGTGGCGGGGGTCGCGCAGATACGCAGTATTTT
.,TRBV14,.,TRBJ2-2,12,CASSQEAGELFF,TGTGCCAGCAGCCAAGAGGCCGGGGAGCTGTTTTTT
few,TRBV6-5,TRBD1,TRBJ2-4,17,CASSYSNPGQGGNIQYF,TGTGCCAGCAGTTACTCGAACCCGGGACAGGGCGGGAACATTCAGTACTTC
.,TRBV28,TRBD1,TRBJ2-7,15,CASSLPGQGAREQYF,TGTGCCAGCAGTTTACCGGGACAGGGGGCGCGAGAGCAGTACTTC
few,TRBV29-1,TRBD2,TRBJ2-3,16,CSVVGLAGGPADTQYF,TGCAGCGTTGTCGGGCTAGCGGGAGGGCCGGCAGATACGCAGTATTTT
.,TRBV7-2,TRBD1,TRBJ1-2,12,CASSPTGHGYTF,TGTGCCAGCAGCCCGACAGGGCATGGCTACACCTTC
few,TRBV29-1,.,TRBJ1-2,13,CSVDRGANYGYTF,TGCAGCGTTGATCGGGGGGCTAACTATGGCTACACCTTC
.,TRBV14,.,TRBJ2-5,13,CASSQGRRGAQYF,TGTGCCAGCAGCCAAGGGCGGAGAGGGGCCCAGTACTTC
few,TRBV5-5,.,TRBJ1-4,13,CASSFAANEKLFF,TGTGCCAGCAGCTTCGCGGCTAATGAAAAACTGTTTTTT
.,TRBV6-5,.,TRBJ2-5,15,CASSYRGRNQETQYF,TGTGCCAGCAGCTACAGAGGGAGAAACCAAGAGACCCAGTACTTC
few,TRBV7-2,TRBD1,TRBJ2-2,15,CASREGATYTGELFF,TGTGCCAGCAGAGAGGGGGCGACCTACACCGGGGAGCTGTTTTTT
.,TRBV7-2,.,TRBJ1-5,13,CASSGQKNHPQHF,TGTGCCAGCAGCGGACAGAAAAATCATCCCCAGCATTTT
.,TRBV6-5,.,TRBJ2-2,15,CASSYGWQSTGELFF,TGTGCCAGCAGTTACGGTTGGCAGTCCACCGGGGAGCTGTTTTTT
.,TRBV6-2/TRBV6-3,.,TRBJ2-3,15,CASSPGLGSVDTQYF,TGTGCCAGCAGTCCAGGGCTCGGGAGTGTTGATACGCAGTATTTT
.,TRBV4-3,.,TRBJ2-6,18,CASSQDWGAAAGANVLTF,TGCGCCAGCAGCCAAGATTGGGGGGCGGCAGCAGGGGCCAACGTCCTGACTTTC
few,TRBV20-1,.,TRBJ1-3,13,CSASTWGLDTIYF,TGCAGTGCCTCGACATGGGGTCTAGACACCATATATTTT
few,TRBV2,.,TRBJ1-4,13,CASLRATNEKLFF,TGTGCCAGTCTGAGGGCAACTAATGAAAAACTGTTTTTT
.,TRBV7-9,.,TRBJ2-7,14,CASSPAGRSYEQYF,TGTGCCAGCAGCCCAGCCGGCAGGAGCTACGAGCAGTACTTC
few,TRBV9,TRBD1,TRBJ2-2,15,CASRPGTGPLGELFF,TGTGCCAGCAGACCCGGGACAGGGCCTTTGGGGGAGCTGTTTTTT
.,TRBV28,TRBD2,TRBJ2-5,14,CASIESGDRETQYF,TGTGCCAGCATCGAGAGCGGGGATCGGGAGACCCAGTACTTC
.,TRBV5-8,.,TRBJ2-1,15,CASSLLSGVGNEQFF,TGTGCCAGCAGCTTGTTGTCGGGAGTGGGCAATGAGCAGTTCTTC
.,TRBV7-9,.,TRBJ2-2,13,CASYPRSTGELFF,TGTGCCAGCTACCCCCGTTCCACCGGGGAGCTGTTTTTT